Sequencing of this TCR beta chain was carried out in a study of cytomegalovirus exposure and HLA in healthy donors. Overall study results and limits: Subsequent analysis revealed that first-cohort TCR clusters tended to co-occur in the 110 or so validation repertoires. The classifier was said to identify cytomegalovirus status with high specificity and sensitivity.

Germline CDR1 is SGHTA and CDR2 is FQGTGA. The ends lost 1 base at V and 6 bases at J; junction bases unmatched: 6. This CDR3 has 15 amino acids. The repertoire was sequenced with immunoSEQ multiplex PCR; TCRdb's copy has only in-frame clones and lacks some. The top ten clones hold 6% to 6.5% of a sample with about 98,000 clones, roughly 84% of them seen once. The donors were part of the validation cohort, which consisted of about 120 subjects and was separate from the first cohort of under 750 subjects. Concerning this clone: Its antigen remains unknown.

The sequence was obtained from a man aged 18-30 years in good health and CMV-seropositive. The sequenced material came from PBMCs. This chain uses TRBV7-3 with TRBJ2-1; 7 bases agree with TRBD2. The chain's CDR3 is CASSLNFGLVNEQFF. In DNA form, the CDR3 reads TGTGCCAGCAGCTTAAATTTTGGACTAGTCAATGAGCAGTTCTTC.